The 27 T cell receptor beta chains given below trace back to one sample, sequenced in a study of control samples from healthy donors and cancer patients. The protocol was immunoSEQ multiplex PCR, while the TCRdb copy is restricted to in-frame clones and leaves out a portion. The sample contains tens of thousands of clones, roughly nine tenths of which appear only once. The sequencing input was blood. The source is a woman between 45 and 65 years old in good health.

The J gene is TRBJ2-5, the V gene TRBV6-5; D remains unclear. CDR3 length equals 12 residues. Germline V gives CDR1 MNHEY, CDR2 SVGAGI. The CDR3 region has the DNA TGTGGGAGCTCACCATTCCAAGAGACCCAGTACTTC. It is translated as CGSSPFQETQYF.

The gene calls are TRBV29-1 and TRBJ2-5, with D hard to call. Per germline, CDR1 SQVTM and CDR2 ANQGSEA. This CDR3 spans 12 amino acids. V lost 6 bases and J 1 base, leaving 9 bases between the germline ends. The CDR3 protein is CSVVMFQETQYF. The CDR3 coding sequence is TGCAGCGTCGTAATGTTCCAAGAGACCCAGTACTTC.

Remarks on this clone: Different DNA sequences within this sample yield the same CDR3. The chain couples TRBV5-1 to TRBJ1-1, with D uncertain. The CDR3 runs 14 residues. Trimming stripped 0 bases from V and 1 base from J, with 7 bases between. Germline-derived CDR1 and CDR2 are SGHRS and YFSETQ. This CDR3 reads CASSLVGKNTEAFF. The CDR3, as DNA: TGCGCCAGCAGCTTGGTGGGTAAGAACACTGAAGCTTTCTTT.

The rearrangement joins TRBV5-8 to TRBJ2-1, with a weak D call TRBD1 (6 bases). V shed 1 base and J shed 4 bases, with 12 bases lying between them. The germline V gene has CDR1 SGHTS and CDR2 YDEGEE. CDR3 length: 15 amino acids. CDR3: CASSLKTGVYNEQFF. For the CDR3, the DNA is TGTGCCAGCAGCTTGAAGACAGGAGTATACAATGAGCAGTTCTTC. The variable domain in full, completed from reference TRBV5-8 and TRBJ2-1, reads EAGVTQSPTHLIKTRGQQATLRCSPISGHTSVYWYQQALGLGLQFLLWYDEGEERNRGNFPPRFSGRQFPNYSSELNVNALELEDSALYLCASSLKTGVYNEQFFGPGTRLTVL.

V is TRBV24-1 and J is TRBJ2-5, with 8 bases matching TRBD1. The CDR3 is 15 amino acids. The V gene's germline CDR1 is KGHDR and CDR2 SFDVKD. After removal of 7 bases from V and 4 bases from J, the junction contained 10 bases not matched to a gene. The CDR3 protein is CATSSTWQGAETQYF. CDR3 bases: TGTGCCACCAGCTCTACGTGGCAGGGGGCAGAGACCCAGTACTTC.

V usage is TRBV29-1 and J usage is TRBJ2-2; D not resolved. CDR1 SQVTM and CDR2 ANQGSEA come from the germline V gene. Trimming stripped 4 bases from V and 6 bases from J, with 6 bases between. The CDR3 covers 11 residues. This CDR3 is CSVGAPGELFF. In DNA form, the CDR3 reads TGCAGCGTTGGGGCCCCCGGGGAGCTGTTTTTT.

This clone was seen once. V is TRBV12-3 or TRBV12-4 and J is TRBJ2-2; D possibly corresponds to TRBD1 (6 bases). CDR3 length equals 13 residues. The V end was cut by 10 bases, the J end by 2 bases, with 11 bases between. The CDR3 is CATTTGNTGELFF. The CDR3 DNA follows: TGTGCCACCACGACAGGCAACACCGGGGAGCTGTTTTTT.

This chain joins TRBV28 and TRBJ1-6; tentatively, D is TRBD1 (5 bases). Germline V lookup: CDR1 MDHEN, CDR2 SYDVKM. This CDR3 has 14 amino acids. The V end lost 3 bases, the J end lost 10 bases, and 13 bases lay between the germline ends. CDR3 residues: CASSFLGVGSPLHF. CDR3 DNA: TGTGCCAGCAGTTTTTTAGGGGTGGGGTCACCCCTCCACTTT.

This CDR3 is CASSSQAARAGLDEQFF. The CDR3 nucleotides read TGTGCCAGCAGCTCACAGGCAGCGAGGGCGGGTTTGGATGAGCAGTTCTTC. This rearrangement joins TRBV21-1 to TRBJ2-1. TRBV21-1 is deemed a pseudogene. The CDR3 runs to 17 residues.

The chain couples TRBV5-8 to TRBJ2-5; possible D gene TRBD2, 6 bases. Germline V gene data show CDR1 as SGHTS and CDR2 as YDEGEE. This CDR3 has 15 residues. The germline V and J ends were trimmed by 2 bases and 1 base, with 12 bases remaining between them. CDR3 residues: CASSLGRTVQETQYF. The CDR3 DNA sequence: TGTGCCAGCAGCTTAGGGAGGACCGTCCAAGAGACCCAGTACTTC.

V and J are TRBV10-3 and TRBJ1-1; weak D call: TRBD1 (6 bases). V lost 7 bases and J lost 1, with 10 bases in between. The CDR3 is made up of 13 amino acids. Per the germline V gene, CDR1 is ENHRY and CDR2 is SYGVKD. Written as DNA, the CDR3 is TGTGCCATCACCCTACAGGGGAACACTGAAGCTTTCTTT. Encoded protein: CAITLQGNTEAFF.

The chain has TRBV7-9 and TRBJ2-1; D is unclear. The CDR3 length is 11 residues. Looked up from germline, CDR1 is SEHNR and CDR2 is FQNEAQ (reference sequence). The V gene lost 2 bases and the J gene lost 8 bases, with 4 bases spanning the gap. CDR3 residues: CASSLFDEQFF. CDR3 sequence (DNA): TGTGCCAGCAGCTTATTCGATGAGCAGTTCTTC.

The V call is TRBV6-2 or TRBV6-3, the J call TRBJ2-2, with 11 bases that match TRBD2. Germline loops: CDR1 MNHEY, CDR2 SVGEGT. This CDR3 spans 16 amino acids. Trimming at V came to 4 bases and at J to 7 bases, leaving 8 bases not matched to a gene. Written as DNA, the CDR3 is TGTGCCAGCAGTTCCTCTTTAGCGGGAGGGGTCGGGGAGCTGTTTTTT. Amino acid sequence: CASSSSLAGGVGELFF.

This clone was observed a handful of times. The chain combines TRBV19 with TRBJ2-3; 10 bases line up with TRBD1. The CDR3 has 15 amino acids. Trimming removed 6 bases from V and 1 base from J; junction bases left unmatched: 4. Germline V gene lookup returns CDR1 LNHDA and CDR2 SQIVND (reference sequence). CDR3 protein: CASRRQGAGTDTQYF. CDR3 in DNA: TGTGCCAGTAGAAGACAGGGGGCAGGCACAGATACGCAGTATTTT.

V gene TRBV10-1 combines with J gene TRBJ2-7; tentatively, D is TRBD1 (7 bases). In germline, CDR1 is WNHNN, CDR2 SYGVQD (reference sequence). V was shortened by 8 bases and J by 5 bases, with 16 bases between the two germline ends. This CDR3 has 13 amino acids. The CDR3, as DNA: TGCGCCAGCGGTCGGCAGGGGGAGGACGAGCAGTACTTC. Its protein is CASGRQGEDEQYF.

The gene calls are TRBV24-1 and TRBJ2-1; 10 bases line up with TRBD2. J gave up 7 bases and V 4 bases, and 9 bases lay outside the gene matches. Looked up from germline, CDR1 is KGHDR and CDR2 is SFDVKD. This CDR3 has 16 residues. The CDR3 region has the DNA TGTGCCACCAGTGACAGAGCGGGAGGGCCCTGGAATGAGCAGTTCTTC. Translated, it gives CATSDRAGGPWNEQFF.

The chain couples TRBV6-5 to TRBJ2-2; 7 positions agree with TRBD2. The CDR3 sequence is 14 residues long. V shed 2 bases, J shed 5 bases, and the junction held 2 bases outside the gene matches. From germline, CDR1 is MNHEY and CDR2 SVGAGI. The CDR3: CASSYLGGTGELFF. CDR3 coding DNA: TGTGCCAGCAGTTACCTGGGGGGGACCGGGGAGCTGTTTTTT.

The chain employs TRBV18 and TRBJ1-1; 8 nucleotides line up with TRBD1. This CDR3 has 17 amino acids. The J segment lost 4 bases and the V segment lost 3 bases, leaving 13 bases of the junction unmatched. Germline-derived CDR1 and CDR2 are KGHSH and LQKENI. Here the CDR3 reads CASSPQKDRGGITEAFF. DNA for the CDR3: TGTGCCAGCTCACCCCAAAAAGACAGGGGAGGGATCACTGAAGCTTTCTTT.

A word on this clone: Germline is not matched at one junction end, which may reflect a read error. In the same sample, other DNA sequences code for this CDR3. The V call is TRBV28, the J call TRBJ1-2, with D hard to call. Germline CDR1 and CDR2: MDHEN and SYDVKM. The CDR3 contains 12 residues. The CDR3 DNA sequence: TGCGCCAGCAGAAGCACAGCATTTGGCTACACCTTC. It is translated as CASRSTAFGYTF.

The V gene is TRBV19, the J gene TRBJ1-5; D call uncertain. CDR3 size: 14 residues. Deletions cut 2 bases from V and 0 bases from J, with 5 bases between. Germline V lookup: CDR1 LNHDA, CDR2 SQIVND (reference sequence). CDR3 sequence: CASSIWGSNQPQHF. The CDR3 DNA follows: TGTGCCAGTAGTATATGGGGTAGCAATCAGCCCCAGCATTTT. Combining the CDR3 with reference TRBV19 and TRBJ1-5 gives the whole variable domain DGGITQSPKYLFRKEGQNVTLSCEQNLNHDAMYWYRQDPGQGLRLIYYSQIVNDFQKGDIAEGYSVSREKKESFPLTVTSAQKNPTAFYLCASSIWGSNQPQHFGDGTRLSIL.

The CDR3 DNA sequence: TGTGCCAGCAGCCAGGGGACAGTCCGCTATGGCTACACCTTC. Its protein product is CASSQGTVRYGYTF. The chain recombines TRBV3-1 (or the pseudogene TRBV3-2) with TRBJ1-2; TRBD1 aligns across 7 bases. In germline, CDR1 is LGHDT, CDR2 YNNKEL (reference sequence). V was clipped by 3 bases and J by 4 bases; unmatched bases: 5. The CDR3 runs 14 residues.

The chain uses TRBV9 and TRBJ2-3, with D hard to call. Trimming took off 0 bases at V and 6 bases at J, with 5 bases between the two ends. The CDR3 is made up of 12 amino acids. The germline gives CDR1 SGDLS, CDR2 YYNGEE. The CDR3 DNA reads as TGTGCCAGCAGCGTAGATTATGATACGCAGTATTTT. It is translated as CASSVDYDTQYF.

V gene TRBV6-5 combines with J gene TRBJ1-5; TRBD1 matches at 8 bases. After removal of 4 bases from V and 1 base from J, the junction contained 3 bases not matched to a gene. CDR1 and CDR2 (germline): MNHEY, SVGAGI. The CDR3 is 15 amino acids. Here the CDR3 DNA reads TGTGCCAGCAGTTCCAGACAGGGGAGCAATCAGCCCCAGCATTTT. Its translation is CASSSRQGSNQPQHF.

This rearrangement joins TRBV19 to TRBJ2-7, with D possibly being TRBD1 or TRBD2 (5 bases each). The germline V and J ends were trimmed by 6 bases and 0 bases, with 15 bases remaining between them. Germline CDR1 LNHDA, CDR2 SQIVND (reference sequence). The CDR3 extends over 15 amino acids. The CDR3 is CASRDRDRSSYEQYF. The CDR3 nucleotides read TGTGCCAGTAGAGACCGGGACCGCAGCTCCTACGAGCAGTACTTC.

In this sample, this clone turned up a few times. DNA for the CDR3: TGTGCCAGCCGGAGCCTACAGGGGGCCGATACGCAGTATTTT. Translated, it gives CASRSLQGADTQYF. This rearrangement joins TRBV28 to TRBJ2-3; 9 bases align to TRBD1. V was clipped by 8 bases and J by 6 bases; unmatched bases: 9. CDR1 is MDHEN and CDR2 is SYDVKM in the germline V gene. This CDR3 is built from 14 residues.

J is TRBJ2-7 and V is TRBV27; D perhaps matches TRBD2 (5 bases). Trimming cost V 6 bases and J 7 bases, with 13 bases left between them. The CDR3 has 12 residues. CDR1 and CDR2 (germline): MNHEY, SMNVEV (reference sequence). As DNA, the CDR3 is TGTGCCAGCAGACCTTATTCGGGAGAGCAGTACTTC. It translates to CASRPYSGEQYF.

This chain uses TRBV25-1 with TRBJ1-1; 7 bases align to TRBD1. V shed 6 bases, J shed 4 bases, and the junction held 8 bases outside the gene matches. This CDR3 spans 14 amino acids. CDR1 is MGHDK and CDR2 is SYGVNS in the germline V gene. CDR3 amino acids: CASSDTGEATEAFF. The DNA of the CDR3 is TGTGCCAGCAGCGACACAGGGGAGGCCACTGAAGCTTTCTTT.